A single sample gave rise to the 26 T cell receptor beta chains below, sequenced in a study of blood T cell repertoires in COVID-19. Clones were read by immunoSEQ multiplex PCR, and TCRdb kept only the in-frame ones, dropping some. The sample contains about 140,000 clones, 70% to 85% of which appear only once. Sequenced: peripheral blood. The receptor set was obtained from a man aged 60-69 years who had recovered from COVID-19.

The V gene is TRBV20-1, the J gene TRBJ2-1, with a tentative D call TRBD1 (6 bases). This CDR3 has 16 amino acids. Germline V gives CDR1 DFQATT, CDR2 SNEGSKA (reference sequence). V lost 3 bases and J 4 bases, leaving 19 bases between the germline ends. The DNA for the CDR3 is TGCAGTGCTAGTGCTACTAGTTCAAGGGGGTACAATGAGCAGTTCTTC. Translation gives CSASATSSRGYNEQFF.

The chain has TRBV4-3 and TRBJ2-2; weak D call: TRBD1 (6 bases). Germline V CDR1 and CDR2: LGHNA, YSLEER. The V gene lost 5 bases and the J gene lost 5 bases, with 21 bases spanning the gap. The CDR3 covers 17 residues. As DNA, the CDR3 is TGCGCCAGCAGCTTACGGACTTGGGGGCGACTAACCGGGGAGCTGTTTTTT. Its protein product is CASSLRTWGRLTGELFF.

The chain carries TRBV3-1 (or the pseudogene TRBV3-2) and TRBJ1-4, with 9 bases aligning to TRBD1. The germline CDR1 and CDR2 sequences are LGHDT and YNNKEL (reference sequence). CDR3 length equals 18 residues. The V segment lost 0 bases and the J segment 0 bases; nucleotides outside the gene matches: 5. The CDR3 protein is CASSQDYRGLPTNEKLFF. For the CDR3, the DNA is TGTGCCAGCAGCCAAGATTACAGGGGGCTACCAACTAATGAAAAACTGTTTTTT.

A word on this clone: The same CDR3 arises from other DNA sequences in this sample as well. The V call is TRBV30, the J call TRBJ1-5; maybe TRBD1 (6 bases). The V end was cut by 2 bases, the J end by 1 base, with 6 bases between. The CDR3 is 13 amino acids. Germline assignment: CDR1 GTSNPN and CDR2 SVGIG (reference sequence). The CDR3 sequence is CAWSRGSNQPQHF. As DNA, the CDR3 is TGTGCCTGGAGTAGGGGGAGCAATCAGCCCCAGCATTTT.

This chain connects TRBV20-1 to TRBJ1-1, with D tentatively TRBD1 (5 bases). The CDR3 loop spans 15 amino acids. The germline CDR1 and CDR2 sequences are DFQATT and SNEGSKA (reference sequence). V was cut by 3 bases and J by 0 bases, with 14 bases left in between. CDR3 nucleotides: TGCAGTGCTAGTAGCGGGGGGAACATGAACACTGAAGCTTTCTTT. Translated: CSASSGGNMNTEAFF.

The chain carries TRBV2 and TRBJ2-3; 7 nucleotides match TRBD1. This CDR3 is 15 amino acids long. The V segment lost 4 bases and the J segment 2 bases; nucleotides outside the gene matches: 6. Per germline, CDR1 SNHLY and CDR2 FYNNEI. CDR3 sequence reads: CASSVGGESTDTQYF. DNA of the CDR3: TGTGCCAGCAGTGTAGGGGGCGAGTCCACAGATACGCAGTATTTT.

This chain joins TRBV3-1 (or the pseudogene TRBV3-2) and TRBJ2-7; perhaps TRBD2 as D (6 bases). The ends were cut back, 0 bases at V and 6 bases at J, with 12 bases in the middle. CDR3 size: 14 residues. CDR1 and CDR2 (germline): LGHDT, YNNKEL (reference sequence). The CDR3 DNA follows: TGTGCCAGCAGCCAAGATCTCGCGGGACCCGAGCAGTACTTC. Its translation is CASSQDLAGPEQYF.

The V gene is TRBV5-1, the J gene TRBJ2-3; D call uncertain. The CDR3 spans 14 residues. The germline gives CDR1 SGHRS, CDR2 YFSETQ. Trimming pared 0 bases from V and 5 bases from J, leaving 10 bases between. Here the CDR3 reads CASSLERPGDTQYF. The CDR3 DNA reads TGCGCCAGCAGCTTGGAGCGCCCGGGAGATACGCAGTATTTT.

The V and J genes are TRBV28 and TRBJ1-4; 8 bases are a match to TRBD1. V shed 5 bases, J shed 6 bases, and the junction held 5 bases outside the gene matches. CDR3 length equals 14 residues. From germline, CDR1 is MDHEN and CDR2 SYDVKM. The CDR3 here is CASSPTGEDEKLFF. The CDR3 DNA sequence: TGTGCCAGCAGTCCGACAGGGGAGGATGAAAAACTGTTTTTT.

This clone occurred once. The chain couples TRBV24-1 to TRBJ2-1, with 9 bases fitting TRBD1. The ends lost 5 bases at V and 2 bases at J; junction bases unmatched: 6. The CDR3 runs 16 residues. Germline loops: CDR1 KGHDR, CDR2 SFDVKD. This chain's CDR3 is CATSGADRGPYNEQFF. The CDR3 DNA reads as TGTGCCACCAGTGGCGCGGACAGGGGCCCCTACAATGAGCAGTTCTTC.

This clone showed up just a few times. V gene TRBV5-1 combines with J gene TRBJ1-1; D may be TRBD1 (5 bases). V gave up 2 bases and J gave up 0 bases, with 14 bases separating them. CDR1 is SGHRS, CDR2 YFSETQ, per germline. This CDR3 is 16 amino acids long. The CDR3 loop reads CASSFKGPGMNTEAFF. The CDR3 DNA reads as TGCGCCAGCAGCTTTAAAGGGCCAGGGATGAACACTGAAGCTTTCTTT. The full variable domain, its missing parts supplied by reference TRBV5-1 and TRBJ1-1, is KAGVTQTPRYLIKTRGQQVTLSCSPISGHRSVSWYQQTPGQGLQFLFEYFSETQRNKGNFPGRFSGRQFSNSRSEMNVSTLELGDSALYLCASSFKGPGMNTEAFFGQGTRLTVV.

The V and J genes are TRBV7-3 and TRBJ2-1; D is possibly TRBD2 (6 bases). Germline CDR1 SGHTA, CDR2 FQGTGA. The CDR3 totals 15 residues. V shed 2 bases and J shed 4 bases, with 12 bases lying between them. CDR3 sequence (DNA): TGTGCCAGCAGCTTAGATTCTAGCGCGTACAATGAGCAGTTCTTC. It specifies CASSLDSSAYNEQFF.

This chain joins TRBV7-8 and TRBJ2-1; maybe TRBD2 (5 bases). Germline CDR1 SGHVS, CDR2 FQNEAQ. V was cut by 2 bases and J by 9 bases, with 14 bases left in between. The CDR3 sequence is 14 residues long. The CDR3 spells CASSLTIGESEQFF. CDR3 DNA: TGTGCCAGCAGCTTAACTATCGGGGAAAGTGAGCAGTTCTTC.

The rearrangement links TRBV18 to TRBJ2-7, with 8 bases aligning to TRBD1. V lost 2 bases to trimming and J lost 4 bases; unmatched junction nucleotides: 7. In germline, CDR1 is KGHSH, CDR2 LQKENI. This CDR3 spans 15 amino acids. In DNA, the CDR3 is TGTGCCAGCTCACCAACCCAGGGGGCCGTATACGAGCAGTACTTC. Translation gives CASSPTQGAVYEQYF.

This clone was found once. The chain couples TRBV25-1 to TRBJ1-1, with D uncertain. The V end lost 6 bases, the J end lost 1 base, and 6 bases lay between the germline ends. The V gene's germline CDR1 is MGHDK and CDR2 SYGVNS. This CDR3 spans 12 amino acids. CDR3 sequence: CASSPGNTEAFF. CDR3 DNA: TGTGCCAGCAGCCCGGGGAACACTGAAGCTTTCTTT.

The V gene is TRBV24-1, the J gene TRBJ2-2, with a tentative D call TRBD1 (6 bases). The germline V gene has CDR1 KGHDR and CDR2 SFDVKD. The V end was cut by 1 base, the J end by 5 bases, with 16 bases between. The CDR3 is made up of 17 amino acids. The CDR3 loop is CATSDLYVRGGTGELFF. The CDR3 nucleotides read TGTGCCACCAGTGATTTATACGTCAGGGGTGGAACCGGGGAGCTGTTTTTT.

The CDR3 loop is CASSRQDIPTSKYF. The CDR3 coding sequence is TGTGCCAGCAGCCGACAGGACATACCTACGAGCAAGTACTTC. The chain combines TRBV28 with TRBJ2-7; a weak D match, TRBD1 (6 bases). V gave up 6 bases and J gave up 11 bases, with 23 bases separating them. The CDR3 is 14 amino acids. Germline lookup yields CDR1 MDHEN and CDR2 SYDVKM. The entire variable domain, with the rest obtained from reference TRBV28 and TRBJ2-7, is as follows: DVKVTQSSRYLVKRTGEKVFLECVQDMDHENMFWYRQDPGLGLRLIYFSYDVKMKEKGDIPEGYSVSREKKERFSLILESASTNQTSMYLCASSRQDIPTSKYFGPGTRLTVT.

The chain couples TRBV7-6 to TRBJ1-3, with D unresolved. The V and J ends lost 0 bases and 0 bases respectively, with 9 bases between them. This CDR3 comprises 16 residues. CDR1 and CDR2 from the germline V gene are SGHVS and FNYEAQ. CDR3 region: CASSLALHYSGNTIYF. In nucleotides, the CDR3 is TGTGCCAGCAGCTTAGCGCTACACTACTCTGGAAACACCATATATTTT.

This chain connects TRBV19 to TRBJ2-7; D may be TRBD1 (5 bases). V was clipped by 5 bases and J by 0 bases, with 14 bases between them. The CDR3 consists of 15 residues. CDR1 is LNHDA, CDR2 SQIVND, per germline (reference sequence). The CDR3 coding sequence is TGTGCCAGTAGTCCCGGACATAGTCTCTCCTACGAGCAGTACTTC. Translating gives CASSPGHSLSYEQYF.

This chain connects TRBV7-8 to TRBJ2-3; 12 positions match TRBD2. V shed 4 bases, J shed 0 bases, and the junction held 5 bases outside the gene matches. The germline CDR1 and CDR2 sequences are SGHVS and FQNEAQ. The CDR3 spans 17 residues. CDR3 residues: CASSSLAGGPSTDTQYF. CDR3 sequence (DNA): TGTGCCAGCAGCTCCCTAGCGGGAGGGCCTAGCACAGATACGCAGTATTTT.

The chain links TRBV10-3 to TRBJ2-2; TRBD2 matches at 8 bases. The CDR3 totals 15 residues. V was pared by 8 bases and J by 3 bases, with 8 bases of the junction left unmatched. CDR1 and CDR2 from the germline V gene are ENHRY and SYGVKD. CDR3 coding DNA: TGTGCCATCCCCGGACGGCGGGGGGACACCGGGGAGCTGTTTTTT. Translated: CAIPGRRGDTGELFF.

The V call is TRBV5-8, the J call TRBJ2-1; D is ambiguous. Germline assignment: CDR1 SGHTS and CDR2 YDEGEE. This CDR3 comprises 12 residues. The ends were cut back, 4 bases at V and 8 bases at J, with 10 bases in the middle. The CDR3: CASSLDTYEQFF. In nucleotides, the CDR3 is TGTGCCAGCAGCCTCGACACATATGAGCAGTTCTTC.

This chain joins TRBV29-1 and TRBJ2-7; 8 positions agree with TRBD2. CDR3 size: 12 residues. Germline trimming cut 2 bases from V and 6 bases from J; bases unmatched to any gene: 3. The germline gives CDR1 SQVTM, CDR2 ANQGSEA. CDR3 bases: TGCAGCGTTGAACCACGGGAGGGCGAGCAGTACTTC. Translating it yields CSVEPREGEQYF.

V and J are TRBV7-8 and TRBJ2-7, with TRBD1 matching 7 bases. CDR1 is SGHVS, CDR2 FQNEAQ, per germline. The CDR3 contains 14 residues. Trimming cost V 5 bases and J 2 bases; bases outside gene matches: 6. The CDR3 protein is CASSREGGPYEQYF. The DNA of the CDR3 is TGTGCCAGCAGCCGAGAAGGGGGCCCCTACGAGCAGTACTTC.

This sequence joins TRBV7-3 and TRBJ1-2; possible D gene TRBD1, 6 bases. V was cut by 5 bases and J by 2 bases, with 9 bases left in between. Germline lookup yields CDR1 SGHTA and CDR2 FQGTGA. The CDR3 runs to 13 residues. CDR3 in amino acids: CASSPGQNYGYTF. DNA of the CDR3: TGTGCCAGCAGCCCGGGACAAAACTATGGCTACACCTTC.

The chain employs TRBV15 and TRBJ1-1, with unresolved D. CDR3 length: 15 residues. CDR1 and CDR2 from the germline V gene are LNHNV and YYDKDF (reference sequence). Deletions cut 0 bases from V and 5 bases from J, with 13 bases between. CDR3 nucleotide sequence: TGTGCCACCAGCAGAGATCGTGTCCGGGGTACTGAAGCTTTCTTT. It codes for CATSRDRVRGTEAFF.